Listed here are 26 T cell receptor beta chains from one sample, sequenced in a study of blood T cell repertoires in COVID-19. Clones were read by immunoSEQ multiplex PCR, and TCRdb kept only the in-frame ones, dropping some. The sample includes 70,000 to 95,000 clones, 85% to 95% of them seen just once. The sample taken for sequencing was peripheral blood. These receptors were obtained from a woman aged 55-69 years with active COVID-19.

In this sample, this clone turned up a few times. The genes are TRBV7-2 and TRBJ2-7; 7 bases line up with TRBD2. This CDR3 comprises 18 residues. Germline CDR1 reads SGHTA; CDR2 reads FQGNSA. The junction had 16 bases not matched to a gene; V was cut back by 3 bases and J by 2 bases. CDR3 region: CASSFGTMGIRQTYEQYF. CDR3 in DNA: TGTGCCAGCAGCTTTGGGACTATGGGGATTCGGCAAACCTACGAGCAGTACTTC.

V is TRBV7-2 and J is TRBJ1-4; 10 nucleotides match TRBD1. The ends lost 0 bases at V and 14 bases at J; junction bases unmatched: 3. CDR1 is SGHTA, CDR2 FQGNSA, per germline. This CDR3 is built from 13 residues. CDR3 coding DNA: TGTGCCAGCAGCTTAGCGGGGACAGGGGACCTGTTTTTT. Translated: CASSLAGTGDLFF.

The chain joins TRBV6-1 to TRBJ1-2; 7 positions match TRBD1. The CDR3 consists of 13 residues. With 0 bases clipped from V and 10 bases from J, the junction kept 5 bases outside the gene matches. Germline CDR1 is MNHNS and CDR2 is SASEGT. CDR3 in DNA: TGTGCCAGCAGTGAAGCCCCTGACAGGGCCTACACCTTC. It is translated as CASSEAPDRAYTF.

The J gene is TRBJ2-7, the V gene TRBV25-1; 11 bases map to TRBD2. This CDR3 is built from 16 residues. The germline V gene has CDR1 MGHDK and CDR2 SYGVNS. The V gene end was trimmed by 3 bases and the J gene end by 2 bases; junction bases not matched to a gene: 6. The CDR3, as DNA: TGTGCCAGCAGTGAGAGGACTAGCGGGTTAACCTACGAGCAGTACTTC. This codes for CASSERTSGLTYEQYF.

The chain links TRBV3-1 (or the pseudogene TRBV3-2) to TRBJ1-2; tentative D call: TRBD1 (5 bases). V was clipped by 3 bases and J by 4 bases, with 12 bases between them. The CDR3 is 14 amino acids. Germline CDR1 LGHDT, CDR2 YNNKEL (reference sequence). The CDR3 loop is CASSQKLGVYGYTF. Written as DNA, the CDR3 is TGTGCCAGCAGCCAGAAGTTAGGGGTCTATGGCTACACCTTC.

The V gene is TRBV6-1, the J gene TRBJ1-1; maybe TRBD1 (5 bases). The CDR3 totals 14 residues. From germline, CDR1 is MNHNS and CDR2 SASEGT. The ends were cut back, 3 bases at V and 0 bases at J, with 8 bases in the middle. Here the CDR3 DNA reads TGTGCCAGCAGTGACGACAGTGTGAACACTGAAGCTTTCTTT. It specifies CASSDDSVNTEAFF.

The rearrangement links TRBV10-1 to TRBJ2-5, with a possible D match to TRBD1 (6 bases). The CDR3 length is 13 residues. Germline values: CDR1 WNHNN, CDR2 SYGVQD (reference sequence). Between the trimmed V and J ends, which lost 2 bases and 7 bases, there was a span of 11 bases. CDR3 nucleotide sequence: TGCGCCAGCAGTGAGACAGGGAAAGCGACCCAGTACTTC. Translated: CASSETGKATQYF.

V and J are TRBV9 and TRBJ1-1, with TRBD1 as a possible D gene (5 bases). The CDR3 spans 15 residues. Looked up from germline, CDR1 is SGDLS and CDR2 is YYNGEE. V was clipped by 2 bases and J by 6 bases, with 17 bases between them. The CDR3, as DNA: TGTGCCAGCAGCGTTGAGAGCCAGGGTGGGGCTGAAGCTTTCTTT. Translated: CASSVESQGGAEAFF.

CDR3 DNA: TGTGCCAGCTCAAAGGGGGCTAGCGGGTCGGAGCAGTACTTC. Encoded protein: CASSKGASGSEQYF. The chain couples TRBV18 to TRBJ2-7; tentative D call: TRBD2 (8 bases). Germline V CDR1 and CDR2: KGHSH, LQKENI. The CDR3 loop spans 14 amino acids. Trimming shortened V by 5 bases and J by 7 bases, and 18 bases separated the two germline ends.

The chain links TRBV27 to TRBJ2-7, with D perhaps matching TRBD1 (6 bases). The CDR3 extends over 12 amino acids. V dropped 5 bases and J dropped 4 bases, with 9 bases sitting between them. From germline, CDR1 is MNHEY and CDR2 SMNVEV (reference sequence). CDR3 loop: CASSEQGYEQYF. In DNA, the CDR3 is TGTGCCAGCAGTGAACAGGGATACGAGCAGTACTTC.

The rearrangement uses TRBV5-1 and TRBJ1-5; 7 bases line up with TRBD1. Trimming took 0 bases from V and 7 from J; bases not matched to a gene: 4. CDR3 size: 14 residues. CDR1 and CDR2 from the germline V gene are SGHRS and YFSETQ. CDR3 sequence reads: CASSLEGAEQPQHF. The CDR3, as DNA: TGCGCCAGCAGCTTGGAGGGGGCAGAACAGCCCCAGCATTTT.

The CDR3 region is CAISEFADTQYF. Here the CDR3 DNA reads TGTGCCATCAGTGAATTCGCAGATACGCAGTATTTT. The gene calls are TRBV10-3 and TRBJ2-3, with D uncertain. Deletions cut 3 bases from V and 4 bases from J, with 5 bases between. Per germline, CDR1 ENHRY and CDR2 SYGVKD. The CDR3 covers 12 residues.

The chain employs TRBV18 and TRBJ2-7; no reliable D call. V was shortened by 5 bases and J by 6 bases, with 11 bases between the two germline ends. The CDR3 is made up of 12 amino acids. Germline values: CDR1 KGHSH, CDR2 LQKENI. This CDR3 reads CASSSLGGEQYF. The CDR3, as DNA: TGTGCCAGCTCATCTTTAGGCGGCGAGCAGTACTTC.

This sequence joins TRBV5-1 and TRBJ2-7; 15 bases agree with TRBD2. The CDR3 has 15 amino acids. The V segment lost 4 bases and the J segment 4 bases; nucleotides outside the gene matches: 3. Germline V lookup: CDR1 SGHRS, CDR2 YFSETQ. CDR3 in amino acids: CASSPGTSGGYEQYF. Written as DNA, the CDR3 is TGCGCCAGCAGCCCAGGGACTAGCGGGGGGTACGAGCAGTACTTC.

The chain joins TRBV18 to TRBJ2-7; D perhaps matches TRBD2 (6 bases). The CDR3 is made up of 13 amino acids. Germline CDR1 KGHSH, CDR2 LQKENI. V was clipped by 2 bases and J by 5 bases, with 10 bases between them. CDR3 residues: CASSPGGTDEQYF. CDR3 nucleotide sequence: TGTGCCAGCTCACCAGGAGGGACCGACGAGCAGTACTTC.

The rearrangement links TRBV11-2 to TRBJ2-2; D uncertain. Germline V CDR1 and CDR2: SGHAT, FQNNGV. The V end lost 2 bases, the J end lost 3 bases, and 7 bases lay between the germline ends. The CDR3 sequence is 14 residues long. CDR3 DNA sequence: TGTGCCAGCAGCTTATCACAGCACACCGGGGAGCTGTTTTTT. Translated, it gives CASSLSQHTGELFF.

This chain links TRBV11-1 with TRBJ1-4; 9 bases fit TRBD1. The CDR3 length is 16 residues. Per germline, CDR1 SGHAT and CDR2 FQDESV (reference sequence). V gave up 3 bases and J gave up 0 bases; unmatched junction bases: 2. The CDR3 nucleotides read TGTGCCAGCAGCTTTCGGACAGGGGCAACTAATGAAAAACTGTTTTTT. As protein: CASSFRTGATNEKLFF. The variable domain in full, with the rest retrieved from reference TRBV11-1 and TRBJ1-4, is EAEVAQSPRYKITEKSQAVAFWCDPISGHATLYWYRQILGQGPELLVQFQDESVVDDSQLPKDRFSAERLKGVDSTLKIQPAELGDSAMYLCASSFRTGATNEKLFFGSGTQLSVL.

V and J are TRBV7-3 and TRBJ2-1; 14 positions agree with TRBD2. The CDR3 consists of 17 residues. Germline assignment: CDR1 SGHTA and CDR2 FQGTGA. The junction had 8 bases not matched to a gene; V was cut back by 4 bases and J by 6 bases. In DNA, the CDR3 is TGTGCCAGCAGCTCCCGCCCGACTAGCGGGAGGGGCAATGAGCAGTTCTTC. It specifies CASSSRPTSGRGNEQFF.

J is TRBJ2-7 and V is TRBV11-2; no clear D. Trimming pared 1 base from V and 4 bases from J, leaving 2 bases between. There are 11 residues in the CDR3. CDR1 SGHAT and CDR2 FQNNGV come from the germline V gene. The chain's CDR3 is CASSLAYEQYF. CDR3 DNA: TGTGCCAGCAGCTTAGCTTACGAGCAGTACTTC.

The J gene is TRBJ2-2, the V gene TRBV4-3; D gene uncertain. Germline V gives CDR1 LGHNA, CDR2 YSLEER. The CDR3 length is 16 residues. The V end was cut by 0 bases, the J end by 8 bases, with 16 bases between. The CDR3 region is CASSQDTSAHRGELFF. CDR3 bases: TGCGCCAGCAGCCAAGATACCTCCGCGCACCGAGGGGAGCTGTTTTTT.

The chain uses TRBV4-3 and TRBJ2-7, with no clear D. Trimming took off 2 bases at V and 2 bases at J, with 13 bases between the two ends. The germline V gene encodes CDR1 LGHNA and CDR2 YSLEER. This CDR3 comprises 15 residues. In nucleotides, the CDR3 is TGCGCCAGCAGCCAACTACATCGCGGAACCTACGAGCAGTACTTC. Protein: CASSQLHRGTYEQYF.

This clone appeared once. The chain carries TRBV18 and TRBJ2-1; TRBD1 matches 7 bases. J was trimmed by 1 base and V by 2 bases; bases with no gene match: 8. CDR1 and CDR2 (germline): KGHSH, LQKENI. The length of the CDR3 is 17 residues. The CDR3: CASSPVDRVGSYNEQFF. The CDR3 DNA reads TGTGCCAGCTCACCAGTCGACAGGGTAGGATCCTACAATGAGCAGTTCTTC.

This chain links TRBV6-2 or TRBV6-3 with TRBJ2-4, with 7 nucleotides matching TRBD1. V gave up 0 bases and J gave up 3 bases; unmatched junction bases: 5. Germline V CDR1 and CDR2: MNHEY, SVGEGT. This CDR3 spans 16 amino acids. The CDR3 sequence is CASSYSQTGNKNIQYF. The CDR3 DNA is TGTGCCAGCAGTTACTCTCAGACAGGGAACAAAAACATTCAGTACTTC.

The chain carries TRBV28 and TRBJ1-1; TRBD1 might be the D (5 bases). The V end lost 6 bases, the J end lost 7 bases, and 18 bases lay between the germline ends. Germline loops: CDR1 MDHEN, CDR2 SYDVKM. The CDR3 has 14 amino acids. The CDR3 nucleotides are TGTGCCAGCAGCTTGGGGGGGGGAGGTAGTGAAGCTTTCTTT. It codes for CASSLGGGGSEAFF.

The rearrangement links TRBV27 to TRBJ2-3; the match to TRBD2 covers 9 bases. The CDR3 consists of 16 residues. V lost 4 bases, J lost 0 bases, and 5 bases stayed unmatched. CDR1 and CDR2 (germline): MNHEY, SMNVEV (reference sequence). The CDR3 protein is CASSWYSGGSTDTQYF. CDR3 sequence (DNA): TGTGCCAGCAGTTGGTATAGCGGGGGTAGCACAGATACGCAGTATTTT.

This clone appeared a single time. The gene calls are TRBV3-1 (or the pseudogene TRBV3-2) and TRBJ2-5; D uncertain. This CDR3 has 14 amino acids. V shed 0 bases and J shed 7 bases, with 12 bases lying between them. The germline V gene has CDR1 LGHDT and CDR2 YNNKEL (reference sequence). In DNA form, the CDR3 reads TGTGCCAGCAGCCAAGACCCGCGCCCCGGGACCCAGTACTTC. It is translated as CASSQDPRPGTQYF.